This T cell receptor beta chain was found in a study of blood T cell repertoires in COVID-19. In the study overall: Some COVID-19 samples were acute and others convalescent; all came from the United States, Italy and Spain. Sources were T cells, B-cell-depleted T cells, or PBMCs; the material itself was cDNA or gDNA.

CDR1 and CDR2 from the germline V gene are LNHDA and SQIVND (reference sequence). V lost 6 bases, J lost 11 bases, and 17 bases lay in between. There are 13 residues in the CDR3. In the original workflow: Counts of nucleated cells, estimated from reference gene primer amplification, were obtained. Data came from immunoSEQ multiplex PCR; TCRdb stores just in-frame clones and leaves some out. V, J and clone size are taken as reported in that table, and D and trimming were inferred from the DNA itself. The sample holds some 81,000 clones, 90% seen once. This TCR was recovered from a woman aged 45-59 years in a cohort sampled during active COVID-19. This chain joins TRBV19 and TRBJ1-5, with TRBD1 as a possible D gene (5 bases). The sequencing sample was made of peripheral blood. The CDR3 loop is CASSESRVTTQHF. Written as DNA, the CDR3 is TGTGCCAGTAGCGAATCCAGGGTCACGACCCAGCATTTT.